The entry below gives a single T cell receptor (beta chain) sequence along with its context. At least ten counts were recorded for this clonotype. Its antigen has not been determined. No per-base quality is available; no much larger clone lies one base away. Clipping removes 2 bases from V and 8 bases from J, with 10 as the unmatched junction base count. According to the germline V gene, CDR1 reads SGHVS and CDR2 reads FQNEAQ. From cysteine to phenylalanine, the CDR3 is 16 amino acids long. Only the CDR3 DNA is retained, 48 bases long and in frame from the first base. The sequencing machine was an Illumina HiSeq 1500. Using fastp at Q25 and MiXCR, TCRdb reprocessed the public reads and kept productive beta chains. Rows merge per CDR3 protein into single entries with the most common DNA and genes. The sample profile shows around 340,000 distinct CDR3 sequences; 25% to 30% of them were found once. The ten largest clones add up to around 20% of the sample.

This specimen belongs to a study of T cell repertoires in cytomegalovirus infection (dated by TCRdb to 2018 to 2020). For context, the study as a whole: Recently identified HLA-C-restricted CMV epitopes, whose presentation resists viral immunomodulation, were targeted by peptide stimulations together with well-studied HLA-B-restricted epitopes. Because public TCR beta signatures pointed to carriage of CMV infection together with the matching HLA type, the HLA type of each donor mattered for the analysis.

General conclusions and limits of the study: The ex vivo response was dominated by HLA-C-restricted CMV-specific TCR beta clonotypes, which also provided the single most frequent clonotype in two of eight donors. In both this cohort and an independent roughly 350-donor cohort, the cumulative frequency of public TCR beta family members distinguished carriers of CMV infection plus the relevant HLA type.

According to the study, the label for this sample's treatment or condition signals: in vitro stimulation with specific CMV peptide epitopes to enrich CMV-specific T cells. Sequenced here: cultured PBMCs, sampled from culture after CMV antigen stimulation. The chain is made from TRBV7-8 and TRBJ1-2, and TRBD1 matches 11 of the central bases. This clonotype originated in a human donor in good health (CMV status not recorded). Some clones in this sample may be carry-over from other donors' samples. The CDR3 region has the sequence CASSLLGQGERKGYTF. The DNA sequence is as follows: TGTGCCAGCAGCTTACTGGGACAGGGGGAGAGAAAAGGCTACACCTTC.